The 7 T cell receptor beta chains given below trace back to one sample, sequenced in a study of identical twins (dated by TCRdb to 2016 to 2017). The library was built by means of 5' RACE. Sequencing used an Illumina HiSeq 2000. Through fastp at Q25 and MiXCR, TCRdb rebuilt clones from the public reads, retaining in-frame beta chains. Each CDR3 protein appears once, grouped with its most common genes and DNA. Recorded for this sample are around 290,000 distinct CDR3 sequences; roughly 8.6% of them occurred a single time. Approximately 7% of the sample is held by the ten biggest clonotypes. The sample was also linked to a second study, of yellow fever vaccine responses in identical twins.

Sequencing was performed on CD8+ T cells sorted from blood. These receptor sequences come from a woman under 30 in good health.

This clonotype was seen at least ten times. V gene TRBV27 combines with J gene TRBJ2-2; the match to TRBD2 covers 13 bases. Looked up from germline, CDR1 is MNHEY and CDR2 is SMNVEV (reference sequence). V trimming: 0 bases; J trimming: 8 bases; junction bases outside the gene matches: 6. There are 17 residues in the CDR3. CDR3 protein: CASSLSRGLAGTGELFF. CDR3 bases: TGTGCCAGCAGTTTATCGCGGGGACTAGCGGGAACTGGGGAGCTGTTTTTT.

In this sample, this clonotype turned up many times. The chain joins TRBV6-1 to TRBJ2-1; TRBD1 matches at 8 bases. Germline CDR1 is MNHNS and CDR2 is SASEGT. The CDR3 runs to 16 residues. J was trimmed by 2 bases and V by 4 bases; bases with no gene match: 7. DNA of the CDR3: TGTGCCAGCAGTGCATCAGTGACAGGGGCCTACAATGAGCAGTTCTTC. Its translation: CASSASVTGAYNEQFF.

This clonotype has a count of ten or more. This chain joins TRBV4-1 and TRBJ2-3; a possible D gene is TRBD2 (6 bases). The CDR3 is made up of 15 amino acids. The V and J ends lost 3 bases and 0 bases respectively, with 10 bases between them. Germline lookup yields CDR1 MGHRA and CDR2 YSYEKL. CDR3 nucleotide sequence: TGCGCCAGCAGCCAGATTGGGAGGAGCACAGATACGCAGTATTTT. Translating gives CASSQIGRSTDTQYF.

The V and J genes are TRBV1 and TRBJ2-1. TRBV1 counts as a pseudogene. This CDR3 comprises 8 residues. The CDR3 protein is CTSLEQFF. DNA for the CDR3: TGCACCAGCCTTGAGCAGTTCTTC.

This chain links TRBV7-9 with TRBJ2-4; D is possibly TRBD2 (6 bases). Germline assignment: CDR1 SEHNR and CDR2 FQNEAQ (reference sequence). The CDR3 spans 17 residues. Trimming cost V 4 bases and J 1 base, with 17 bases left between them. The CDR3 nucleotides read TGTGCCAGCAGCTCAGACTACTCCGGGAGTGCCAAAAACATTCAGTACTTC. Its translation: CASSSDYSGSAKNIQYF.

This clonotype has more than one count but fewer than ten. The CDR3 loop is CASSLGAPSYNEQFF. As DNA, the CDR3 is TGTGCCAGCAGCTTGGGGGCTCCCTCCTACAATGAGCAGTTCTTC. This chain joins TRBV7-9 and TRBJ2-1, with D possibly matching TRBD1 (6 bases). V was pared by 3 bases and J by 0 bases, with 9 bases between. Germline CDR1 and CDR2: SEHNR and FQNEAQ (reference sequence). The CDR3 totals 15 residues.

In its sample, this clonotype was seen many times. V is TRBV2 and J is TRBJ2-1, with 12 bases aligning to TRBD2. V gave up 10 bases and J gave up 6 bases; unmatched junction bases: 4. Germline lookup yields CDR1 SNHLY and CDR2 FYNNEI. The CDR3 sequence is 13 residues long. The DNA for the CDR3 is TGTGCCACTGCGACTAGCGGGAGCAATGAGCAGTTCTTC. Translating gives CATATSGSNEQFF.